The text below deals with one T cell receptor (beta chain). Only in-frame clones appear in the TCRdb table, and some are missing; sequencing was by immunoSEQ multiplex PCR. Altogether approximately 11,000 clones are present, around 91% being singletons, with the ten largest covering around 2.8%. This entry comes from a study of chemoradiotherapy in HPV16-positive cancers. The sample here was taken from a patient who underwent chemoradiotherapy. The TCR originated in a human donor with HPV-associated anogenital cancer.

The CDR3 DNA reads as TGTGCCAGCAGCGTAAAGTCCCGCTTGGGAGAGACCCAGTACTTC. It encodes CASSVKSRLGETQYF. This chain links TRBV9 with TRBJ2-5, with D hard to call. The CDR3 loop spans 15 amino acids. Per the germline V gene, CDR1 is SGDLS and CDR2 is YYNGEE. V shed 1 base and J shed 4 bases, with 14 bases lying between them.